This T cell receptor (beta chain) was recovered during a study of blood T cell repertoires in COVID-19 (dated by TCRdb to 2018 to 2021). Turning to the overall study: The collaborator samples originated in the United States, Italy and Spain and spanned the acute and convalescent phases of COVID-19. The samples were drawn from the first 160 participants of the ongoing ImmuneRACE study and from 1,254 subjects provided by 6 global collaborators. HLA class I and class II types, where available, came from metadata supplied by the sample provider rather than from assay-based typing. The prospective study material was composed of cDNA or gDNA derived from T cells, B-cell-depleted T cells, or PBMCs. The repertoires were made available in a free public database intended to serve as a resource for research on the immune response to SARS-CoV-2. The dataset comprised deeply sampled blood TCRbeta repertoires from subjects exposed to, actively infected with, or recovered from COVID-19. The sample metadata nearly always contained a de-identified subject ID, COVID-19 status, age in years and sex. Points the paper makes about the study in general: Clinical and demographic metadata were provided uncurated, with the amount varying by source and participant.

The immunoSEQ Assay, a bias-controlled multiplex PCR, was used to amplify TCRbeta CDR3 regions from genomic DNA. The authors' pipeline ran thus. The number of nucleated cells in each sample was estimated by amplification of reference gene primers within the assay. To quantify the absolute abundance of each unique TCRbeta CDR3 rearrangement, sequence reads were collapsed and filtered. For each sample, productive Simpson clonality was calculated by taking the square root of Simpson's diversity index across productive rearrangements. The source is immuneACCESS, and TCRdb retained only in-frame sequences with V and J called. Part of the clones is not carried over; for the studies checked, unresolved V genes explain less than half of this, and the remainder is unexplained. The V and J calls and clone size are taken from that table; D and trimming were inferred from the DNA. The sample table holds some 390,000 clones, of which roughly 91% were seen once. In total, the top ten clones hold 1.5% to 2% of the sample.

In the prospective study, participants were roughly 18 to 90 years old, resided in 24 geographic areas of the United States, and were enrolled through a virtual design. In the prospective study, cohorts were assigned on the basis of participant-reported clinical history obtained from a screening survey and a study questionnaire. Recovered participants in ImmuneRACE Cohort 3 were defined by two consecutive negative NP/OP PCR tests, clearance by a healthcare professional, or resolution of symptoms. Mobile phlebotomists in the prospective study collected whole blood, serum and a nasopharyngeal or oropharyngeal swab from every participant. Additional blood draws and questionnaires over an approximately two-month period could optionally be provided by prospective study participants. Before DNA extraction, prospective study blood samples were shipped either frozen or at room temperature. Turning to this clone: There is no known antigen for this receptor. No per-base quality is available; no much larger clone lies one base away.

The specimen was PBMCs or T cells enriched from blood (not recorded which). The origin of this receptor is a young woman who had recovered from COVID-19.

The CDR3 sequence is CSVVWGPNYGYTF. The bases read TGCAGCGTTGTTTGGGGGCCCAACTATGGCTACACCTTC. This chain joins TRBV29-1 to TRBJ1-2, with a tentative D gene TRBD1 over 6 matching bases. Relative to germline, V is 4 bases shorter and J is 2 bases shorter, with 11 bases between their ends. Including cysteine and phenylalanine, the CDR3 has 13 amino acids. CDR3 DNA is the only sequence kept; it has 39 bases, read in frame from the first base. The germline V gene provides CDR1 SQVTM and CDR2 ANQGSEA.